This note documents a single T cell receptor (beta chain) sequence. These data belong to a study of blood T cell repertoires in COVID-19. Seattle's enrolled individuals joined amid active infection and were then monitored longitudinally. Only in-frame clones appear in the TCRdb table, and some are missing; sequencing was by immunoSEQ multiplex PCR. In the table there are approximately 170,000 clones, approximately 93% of which are singletons. Deletions cut 3 bases from V and 2 bases from J, with 14 bases between. The CDR3 consists of 16 residues. Germline V gives CDR1 LNHDA, CDR2 SQIVND (reference sequence).

The chain carries TRBV19 and TRBJ1-5, with a tentative D call TRBD1 (5 bases). The sample comprised peripheral blood. This TCR came from a woman aged 55-69 years with COVID-19, enrolled during active disease. The CDR3 region is CASSIWGGRGNQPQHF. CDR3 in DNA: TGTGCCAGTAGTATCTGGGGGGGTCGGGGCAATCAGCCCCAGCATTTT. The variable domain in full, with the rest retrieved from reference TRBV19 and TRBJ1-5, is DGGITQSPKYLFRKEGQNVTLSCEQNLNHDAMYWYRQDPGQGLRLIYYSQIVNDFQKGDIAEGYSVSREKKESFPLTVTSAQKNPTAFYLCASSIWGGRGNQPQHFGDGTRLSIL.